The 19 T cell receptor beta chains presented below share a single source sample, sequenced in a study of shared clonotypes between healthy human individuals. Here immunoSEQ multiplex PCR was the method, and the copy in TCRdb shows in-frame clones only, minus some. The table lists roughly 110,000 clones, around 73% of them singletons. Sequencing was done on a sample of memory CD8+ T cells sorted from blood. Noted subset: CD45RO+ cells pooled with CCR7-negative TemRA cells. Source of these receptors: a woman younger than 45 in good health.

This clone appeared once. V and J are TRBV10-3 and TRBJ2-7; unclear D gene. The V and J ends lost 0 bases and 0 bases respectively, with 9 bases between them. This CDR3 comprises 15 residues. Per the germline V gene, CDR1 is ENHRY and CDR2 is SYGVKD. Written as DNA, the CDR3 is TGTGCCATCAGTGAGTCAGGCGCGTACTCCTACGAGCAGTACTTC. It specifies CAISESGAYSYEQYF.

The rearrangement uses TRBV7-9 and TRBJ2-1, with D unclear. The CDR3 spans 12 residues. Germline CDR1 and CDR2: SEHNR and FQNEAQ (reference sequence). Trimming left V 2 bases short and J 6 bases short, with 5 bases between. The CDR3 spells CASSLSLNEQFF. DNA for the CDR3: TGTGCCAGCAGCTTATCCCTCAATGAGCAGTTCTTC.

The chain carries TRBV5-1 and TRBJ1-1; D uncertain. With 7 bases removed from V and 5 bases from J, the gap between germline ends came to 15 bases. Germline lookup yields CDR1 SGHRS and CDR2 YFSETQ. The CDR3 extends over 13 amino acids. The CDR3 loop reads CASRWVSWTEAFF. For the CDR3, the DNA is TGCGCCAGCCGGTGGGTAAGTTGGACTGAAGCTTTCTTT.

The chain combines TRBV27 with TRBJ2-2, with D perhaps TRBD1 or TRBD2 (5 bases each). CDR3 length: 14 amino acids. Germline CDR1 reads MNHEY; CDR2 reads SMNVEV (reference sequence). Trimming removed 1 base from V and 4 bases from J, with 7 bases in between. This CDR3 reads CASSLWDATGELFF. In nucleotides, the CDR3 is TGTGCCAGCAGTTTATGGGACGCCACCGGGGAGCTGTTTTTT.

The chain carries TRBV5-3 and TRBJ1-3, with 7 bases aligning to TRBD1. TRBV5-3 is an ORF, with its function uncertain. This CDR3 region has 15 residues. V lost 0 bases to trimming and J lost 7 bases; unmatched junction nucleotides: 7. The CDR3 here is CARSLARTGRNTIYF. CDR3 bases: TGTGCCAGAAGCTTGGCCCGGACAGGCCGCAACACCATATATTTT.

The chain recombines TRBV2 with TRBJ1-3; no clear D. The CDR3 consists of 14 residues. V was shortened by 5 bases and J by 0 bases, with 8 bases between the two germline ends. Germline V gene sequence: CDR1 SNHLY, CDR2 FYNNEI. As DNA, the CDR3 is TGTGCCAGCAGTTCCGATCTCTCTGGAAACACCATATATTTT. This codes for CASSSDLSGNTIYF.

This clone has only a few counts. The CDR3 loop reads CASSEDETRAFF. The CDR3 nucleotides read TGTGCCAGCAGCGAAGACGAAACTCGAGCTTTCTTT. The chain couples TRBV9 to TRBJ1-1; D remains unclear. The V end lost 3 bases, the J end lost 10 bases, and 13 bases lay between the germline ends. The CDR3 runs to 12 residues. CDR1 is SGDLS, CDR2 YYNGEE, per germline.

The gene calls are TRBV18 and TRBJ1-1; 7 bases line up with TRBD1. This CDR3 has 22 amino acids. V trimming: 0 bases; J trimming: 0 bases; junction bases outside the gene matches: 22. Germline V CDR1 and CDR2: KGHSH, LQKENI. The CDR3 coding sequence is TGTGCCAGCTCACCACCGCGTGACTCCCTACAGGGGATATACTTCATGAACACTGAAGCTTTCTTT. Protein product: CASSPPRDSLQGIYFMNTEAFF.

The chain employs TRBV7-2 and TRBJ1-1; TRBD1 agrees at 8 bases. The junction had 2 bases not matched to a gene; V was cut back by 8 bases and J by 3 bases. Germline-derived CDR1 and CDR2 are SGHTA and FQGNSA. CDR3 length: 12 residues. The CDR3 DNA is TGTGCCAGCTCGGACAGGGACACTGAAGCTTTCTTT. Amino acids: CASSDRDTEAFF.

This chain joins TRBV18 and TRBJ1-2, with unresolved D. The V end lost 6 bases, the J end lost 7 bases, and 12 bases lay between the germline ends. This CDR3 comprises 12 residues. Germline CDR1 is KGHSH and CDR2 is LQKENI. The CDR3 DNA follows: TGTGCCAGCTCGCCCTCTGGACCTGGCTACACCTTC. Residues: CASSPSGPGYTF.

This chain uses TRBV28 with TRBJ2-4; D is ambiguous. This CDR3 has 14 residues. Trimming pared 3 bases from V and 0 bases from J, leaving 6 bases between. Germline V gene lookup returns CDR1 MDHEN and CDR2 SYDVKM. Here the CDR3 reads CASSFSEAKNIQYF. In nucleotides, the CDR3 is TGTGCCAGCAGTTTTTCTGAAGCCAAAAACATTCAGTACTTC.

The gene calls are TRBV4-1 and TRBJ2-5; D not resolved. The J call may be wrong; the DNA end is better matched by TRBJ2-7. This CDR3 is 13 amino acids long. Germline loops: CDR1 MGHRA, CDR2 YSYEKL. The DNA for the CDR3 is TGCGCCAGCTCTCAGAGGAGCTCCTACGAGCAGTACTTC. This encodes CASSQRSSYEQYF.

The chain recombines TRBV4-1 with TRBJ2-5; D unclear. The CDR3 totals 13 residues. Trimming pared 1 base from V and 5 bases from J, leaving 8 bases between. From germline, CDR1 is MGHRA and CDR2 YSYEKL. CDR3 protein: CASSQGTWETQYF. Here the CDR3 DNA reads TGCGCCAGCAGCCAAGGAACATGGGAGACCCAGTACTTC.

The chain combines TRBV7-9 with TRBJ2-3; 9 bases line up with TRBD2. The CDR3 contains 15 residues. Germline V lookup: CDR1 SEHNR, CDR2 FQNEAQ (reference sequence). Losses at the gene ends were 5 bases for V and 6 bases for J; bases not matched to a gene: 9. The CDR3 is CASSPSAGGKDTQYF. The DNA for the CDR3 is TGTGCCAGCAGCCCTAGCGCGGGAGGGAAGGATACGCAGTATTTT.

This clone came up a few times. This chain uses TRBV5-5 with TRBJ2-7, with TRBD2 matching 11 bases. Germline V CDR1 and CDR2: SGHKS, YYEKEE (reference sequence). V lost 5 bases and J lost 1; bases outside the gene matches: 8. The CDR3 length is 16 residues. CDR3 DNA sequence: TGTGCCAGCAGGCCAGCTGGGACTAGCGGATCCTACGAGCAGTACTTC. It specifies CASRPAGTSGSYEQYF.

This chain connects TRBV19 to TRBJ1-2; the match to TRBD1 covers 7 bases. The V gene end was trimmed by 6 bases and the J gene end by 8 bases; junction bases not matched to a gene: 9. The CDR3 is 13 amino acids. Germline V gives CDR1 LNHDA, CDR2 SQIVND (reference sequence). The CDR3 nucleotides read TGTGCCAGTAGCCAAGACAGGGAGGAAGGCTACACCTTC. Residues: CASSQDREEGYTF.

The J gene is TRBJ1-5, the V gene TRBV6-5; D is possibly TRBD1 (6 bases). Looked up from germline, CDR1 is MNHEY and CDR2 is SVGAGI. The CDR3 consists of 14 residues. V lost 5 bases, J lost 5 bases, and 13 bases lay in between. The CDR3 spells CASSPQGWHQPQHF. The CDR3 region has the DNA TGTGCCAGCAGTCCTCAGGGGTGGCATCAGCCCCAGCATTTT.

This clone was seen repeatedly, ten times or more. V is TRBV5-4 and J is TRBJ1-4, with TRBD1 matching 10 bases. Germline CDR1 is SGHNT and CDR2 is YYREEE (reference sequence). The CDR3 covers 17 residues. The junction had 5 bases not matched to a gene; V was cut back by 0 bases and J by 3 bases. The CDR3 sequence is CASSLATGGFSNEKLFF. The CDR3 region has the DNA TGTGCCAGCAGCTTGGCGACAGGGGGCTTCTCTAATGAAAAACTGTTTTTT. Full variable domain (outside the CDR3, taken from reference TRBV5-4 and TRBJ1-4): ETGVTQSPTHLIKTRGQQVTLRCSSQSGHNTVSWYQQALGQGPQFIFQYYREEENGRGNFPPRFSGLQFPNYSSELNVNALELDDSALYLCASSLATGGFSNEKLFFGSGTQLSVL.

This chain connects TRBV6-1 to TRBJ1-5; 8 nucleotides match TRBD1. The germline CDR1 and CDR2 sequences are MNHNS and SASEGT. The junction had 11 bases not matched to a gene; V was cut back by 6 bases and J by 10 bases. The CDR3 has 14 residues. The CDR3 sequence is CASSPRQGQRPQHF. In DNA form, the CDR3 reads TGTGCCAGCAGCCCGCGACAGGGGCAACGACCCCAGCATTTT.